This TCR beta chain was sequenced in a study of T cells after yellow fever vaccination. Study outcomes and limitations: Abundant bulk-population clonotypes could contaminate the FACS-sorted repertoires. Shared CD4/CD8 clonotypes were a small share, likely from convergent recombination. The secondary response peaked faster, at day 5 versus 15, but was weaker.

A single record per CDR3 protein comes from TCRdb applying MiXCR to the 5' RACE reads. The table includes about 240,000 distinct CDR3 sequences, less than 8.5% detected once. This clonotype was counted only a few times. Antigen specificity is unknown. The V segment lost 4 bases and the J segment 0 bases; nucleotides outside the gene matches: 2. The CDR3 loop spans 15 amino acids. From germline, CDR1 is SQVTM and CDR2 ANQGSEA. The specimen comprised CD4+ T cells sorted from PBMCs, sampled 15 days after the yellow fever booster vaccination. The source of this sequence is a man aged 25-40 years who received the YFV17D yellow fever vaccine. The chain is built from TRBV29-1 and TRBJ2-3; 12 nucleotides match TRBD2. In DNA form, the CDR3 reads TGCAGCGTTGCGACTAGCGGGGGTAGCACAGATACGCAGTATTTT. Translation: CSVATSGGSTDTQYF.